Listed below are T cell receptor beta chains from one sample, sequenced in a study of cytomegalovirus exposure and HLA in healthy donors. Clones were sequenced by immunoSEQ multiplex PCR, and TCRdb holds only the in-frame ones, with some missing. The sample yields approximately 120,000 clones, roughly two thirds seen once. Material for sequencing was PBMCs. All receptors come from a man aged 40-55 years in good health and CMV-seronegative. Each CDR3 is given with its conserved first and last residue. Fields, in order: clone size, D gene, V gene, J gene, CDR3 DNA, CDR3 protein. The D gene is left open where the match is weak. The size entry is marked missing in some rows and otherwise reads once, few, many or a size class.

>once|.|TRBV6-6|TRBJ1-4
TGTGCCAGCAGTTACTCGAAGGGGACTCAAAAACTGTTTTTT
CASSYSKGTQKLFF
>.|TRBD1|TRBV7-9|TRBJ2-5
TGTGCCAGCAGTTACGGGACAGGGGGAAGAGAGACCCAGTACTTC
CASSYGTGGRETQYF
>.|.|TRBV10-3|TRBJ1-3
TGTGCCATCAGTGTCCCGGACAGTTCCATATATTTT
CAISVPDSSIYF
>.|.|TRBV2|TRBJ1-2
TGTGCCAGCAGTAAGGACAGTGCTAACTATGGCTACACCTTC
CASSKDSANYGYTF
>.|TRBD1|TRBV10-3|TRBJ1-2
TGTGCATCAACCCAGGACGGGCAGGGGGCTTGGGGCTACACCTTC
CASTQDGQGAWGYTF
>.|.|TRBV18|TRBJ2-2
TGTGCCAGCTCACCCTCGGGGGATGTGAACACCGGGGAGCTGTTTTTT
CASSPSGDVNTGELFF
>few|.|TRBV19|TRBJ2-7
TGTGCCAGTAGTATCACGAGCTCCTACGAGCAGTACTTC
CASSITSSYEQYF
>.|.|TRBV20-1|TRBJ1-2
TGCAGTGCTTACAGGGAGGGGGGCTACACCTTC
CSAYREGGYTF
>.|.|TRBV11-2|TRBJ2-6
TGTGCCAGCAGCCACAGCTCTGGGGCCAACGTCCTGACTTTC
CASSHSSGANVLTF
>.|TRBD2|TRBV7-9|TRBJ2-5
TGTGCCAGCAGCTTAGGGAGAGCGGGGAATACCCAGTACTTC
CASSLGRAGNTQYF
>.|.|TRBV21-1|TRBJ1-5
TGTGCCAGCAGCATTCCTATTCAGGGGACGGCCAGCAATCAGCCCCAGCATTTT
CASSIPIQGTASNQPQHF
>.|TRBD1|TRBV4-2|TRBJ2-7
TGTGCCAGCGGTAGGGACAGGGGGGTGGACGAGCAGTACTTC
CASGRDRGVDEQYF
>.|TRBD1|TRBV4-2|TRBJ2-1
TGTGCCAGCAGCCAACACACGGGACAGGGTGACAATGAGCAGTTCTTC
CASSQHTGQGDNEQFF
>.|.|TRBV2|TRBJ1-5
TGTGCCAGCAGACAAACAGGGAATCAGCCCCAGCATTTT
CASRQTGNQPQHF
>.|.|TRBV28|TRBJ2-7
TGTGCCAGCACCCCGGAGTCCCTGTCCGACGAGCAGTACTTC
CASTPESLSDEQYF
>few|.|TRBV7-9|TRBJ2-3
TGTGCCAGCAGCCCAACCACAGAGACAGATACGCAGTATTTT
CASSPTTETDTQYF
>.|TRBD1|TRBV6-5|TRBJ2-1
TGTGCCAGCAGTTACGCCCAGGGGGCTTTTGAGCAGTTCTTC
CASSYAQGAFEQFF
>.|TRBD1|TRBV2|TRBJ1-2
TGTGCCGGACAGGGAGACTATGGCTACACCTTC
CAGQGDYGYTF
>.|TRBD1|TRBV19|TRBJ1-5
TGTGCCAGTAGTATAGGACAGGGGGAAGGTCAGCCCCAGCATTTT
CASSIGQGEGQPQHF
>.|.|TRBV29-1|TRBJ2-2
TGCAGCGCCTACAGGGCAGCGAACACCGGGGAGCTGTTTTTT
CSAYRAANTGELFF
>once|TRBD1|TRBV7-8|TRBJ2-7
TGTGCCAGCAGCTTACTGGGACAGGGGGCGAGCGAGCAGTACTTC
CASSLLGQGASEQYF
>.|TRBD1|TRBV13|TRBJ1-2
TGTGCCAGCAGCGCGATAACCGGGACAGGGAGTGGCTACACCTTC
CASSAITGTGSGYTF
>.|.|TRBV5-1|TRBJ2-2
TGCGCCAGCAGCTTTACAGGGATAGGCGGGGAGCTGTTTTTT
CASSFTGIGGELFF
>.|.|TRBV4-2|TRBJ2-1
TGTGCCAGCAGCCATGGAGCAGACTACAATGAGCAGTTCTTC
CASSHGADYNEQFF
>few|.|TRBV30|TRBJ1-2
TGTGCCTGGAGTGTCGGGGGGGACGGCTACACCTTC
CAWSVGGDGYTF
>few|TRBD2|TRBV4-2|TRBJ2-5
TGTGCCAGCAGCCAAGGAGGGACTAGCGGGGAAGAGACCCAGTACTTC
CASSQGGTSGEETQYF
>.|.|TRBV5-4|TRBJ1-3
TGTGCCAGCAGCTCCCAGGGTGATGGAAACACCATATATTTT
CASSSQGDGNTIYF
>.|.|TRBV7-2|TRBJ1-6
TGTGCCAGCACGCCCAGGGCAGAATCACCCCTCCACTTT
CASTPRAESPLHF
>few|TRBD1|TRBV2|TRBJ2-3
TGTGCCGGACAGGGACAGGGGGGCACAGATACGCAGTATTTT
CAGQGQGGTDTQYF
>.|TRBD1|TRBV27|TRBJ1-1
TGTGCCAGCAGCCCGACCCGGACAGGGGGTGAGGCTTTCTTT
CASSPTRTGGEAFF
>.|TRBD2|TRBV6-5|TRBJ2-1
TGTGCCAGCAGTACCCGACTAGCGGGGATCGATGAGCAGTTCTTC
CASSTRLAGIDEQFF
>.|.|TRBV9|TRBJ1-6
TGTGCCAGCAGCCTCCCCGGGGGTGTTGATAATTCACCCCTCCACTTT
CASSLPGGVDNSPLHF
>.|.|TRBV19|TRBJ2-3
TGTGCCAGTAGTACCCTGACAGTCCGAGGAAGCACAGATACGCAGTATTTT
CASSTLTVRGSTDTQYF
>.|TRBD1|TRBV4-3|TRBJ2-7
TGCGCCAGCAGCCAAGCCCGGACAGGGTCGGGCTACGAGCAGTACTTC
CASSQARTGSGYEQYF
>.|TRBD1|TRBV10-3|TRBJ1-2
TGTGCCATCAGTGAGCAGACAGGGATAAACTATGGCTACACCTTC
CAISEQTGINYGYTF
>.|.|TRBV11-1|TRBJ2-1
TGTGCCAGCAGCTTAGGGACTACAAACAATGAGCAGTTCTTC
CASSLGTTNNEQFF
>many|TRBD1|TRBV5-1|TRBJ1-4
TGCGCCAGCGGGATGACAGGGGCGTCTGATATTCGGGAAAAACTGTTTTTT
CASGMTGASDIREKLFF